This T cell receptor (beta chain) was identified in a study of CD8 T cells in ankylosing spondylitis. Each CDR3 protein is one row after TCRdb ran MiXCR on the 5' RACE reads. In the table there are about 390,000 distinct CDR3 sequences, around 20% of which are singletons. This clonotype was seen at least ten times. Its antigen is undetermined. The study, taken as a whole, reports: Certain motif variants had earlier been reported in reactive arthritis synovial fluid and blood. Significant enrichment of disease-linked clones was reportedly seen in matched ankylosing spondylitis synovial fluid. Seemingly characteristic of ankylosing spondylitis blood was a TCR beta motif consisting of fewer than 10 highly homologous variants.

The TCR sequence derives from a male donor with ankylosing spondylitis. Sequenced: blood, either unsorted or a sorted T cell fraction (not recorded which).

CDR3 sequence (DNA): TGTGCCATACGCTCGGTAGGCTACGAGCAGTACTTC. As protein: CAIRSVGYEQYF. The J gene is TRBJ2-7, the V gene TRBV10-3; unclear D gene. The ends were cut back, 9 bases at V and 3 bases at J, with 12 bases in the middle. Germline V gene lookup returns CDR1 ENHRY and CDR2 SYGVKD. The CDR3 length is 12 residues.